What follows describes a single T cell receptor beta chain. The antigen this receptor binds is unknown. No much larger clone exists at a distance of one base, and base qualities are not known. Other nucleotide sequences in the sample specify the same CDR3. This record belongs to a study of cytomegalovirus exposure and HLA in healthy donors (TCRdb year 2017). General notes on the study: An earlier analysis of several hundred of the donors reported roughly 300 Gb of sequence data and some 120 million unique TCR beta sequences from 150 million to 200 million T cells. Roughly 320 gigabases of sequencing data and approximately 91 million unique TCR sequences made up an early release that covered about 640 HLA-typed donors. Of the roughly 390 genotyped donors, roughly 85% fell in the genetic ancestry cluster associated with self-reported Caucasian donors. The study aimed to test whether signatures of past pathogen exposure could be identified by cataloging public T cell receptors. The study profiled the T cell repertoires of about 640 subjects by immunosequencing and related them to cytomegalovirus serostatus. Besides the first cohort of roughly 660 subjects, a separate validation cohort made up of roughly 120 different subjects was used. To predict cytomegalovirus infection status, the study brought together high-throughput TCR immunosequencing, statistical association of individual TCRs with disease status, and machine learning. A later analysis re-examined previously published TCR beta repertoires from more than 650 donors and added high-resolution HLA genotyping to investigate patterns of TCR occurrence. Rather than using new phenotypic data, the later analysis identified candidate immune exposures from TCR beta sequences and from how often those sequences occurred across donors. In an earlier analysis of 500 to 650 of the donors, high-throughput TCR beta sequencing was used to judge whether each TCR beta V gene segment behaved as functional or pseudogenic. Donor age, sex, ethnicity and CMV serostatus were collected together with the repertoire data. Genome-wide SNP genotypes for about 60% of the 666 donors were used in a later genetic analysis, which treated that subset as a discovery cohort. Every discovery cohort repertoire had been produced on one sequencing platform. HLA typing covered class I and class II loci at four-digit resolution. The number of donors typed differed by locus, with about 629-630 for A, B, C, DRB1 and DQB1, more than 500 for DQA1, 600 to 610 for DPA1, and about 450 for DPB1. Because of strong linkage in the cohort, four or five DR-DQ haplotypes were treated as single units for association and clustering. On average, roughly 240,000 unique TCR beta nucleotide sequences were sequenced per donor among several hundred genotyped donors of the cohort, with about 19% of those sequences being non-productive.

The research as a whole found: A further reported finding was that TCR beta sequences accurately predicted the HLA-A and HLA-B alleles for most subjects in the first cohort. Compared with equally common non-associated chains, HLA-associated TCR beta chains in a later analysis were more clonally expanded and had lower generation probabilities. When HLA alleles, especially DR and DQ, strongly co-occurred, attributing TCR associations to individual alleles was difficult. An association between a missense DCLRE1C variant and V-gene and J-gene trimming of TCR beta chains was found in a later genetic analysis and replicated in an independent cohort. Broadly in line with IMGT annotations, most TCR beta V segments showed up in productive rearrangements about 87% or about 30% of the time in an earlier analysis of a few hundred of the donors. A later genetic analysis reported fewer N-insertions in productive TCRs among donors in an Asian-associated ancestry cluster than the roughly 620-donor mean. The only immune exposure information available for the cohort was CMV serostatus. A later analysis reported that several top co-occurrence clusters appeared linked to parvovirus B19, influenza, CMV and Epstein-Barr virus. Most TCR sequences were seen in very few donors, while some public TCRs were found in many individuals. Because HLA typing was missing for some donors at each locus, association tests included only the typed subset. Cytomegalovirus status was reported to be diagnosed by the classifier with high specificity and sensitivity in both the original and validation cohorts. The study gave a list of 150 to 200 TCR beta chains associated with cytomegalovirus. A cluster of highly shared sequence variants was judged likely to be a technical artifact of the sequencing pipeline. A later analysis associated about 17,000 TCR beta sequences with specific HLA alleles at a false discovery rate of 0.05. In vitro tests confirmed that a few of the cytomegalovirus-associated TCR beta chains recognize cytomegalovirus antigens. The presence/absence analyses assumed that sequencing depth was roughly uniform across donors, and that assumption may not be true. In a later analysis, most CMV-associated TCR beta chains were found to appear HLA-restricted, with HLA associations seemingly driven largely by CMV exposure. The earlier analysis of 587 of the donors excluded roughly 16 rarely observed V segments, including chromosome 9 orphons, because counts were too low. Correlated functional status among segregating V segments might reflect linkage disequilibrium, but an unknown experimental factor could not be ruled out. The 87-base-pair reads could not distinguish some IMGT-functional V segments, including TRBV6-2 and TRBV6-3, so those segments were excluded. This cohort had only TCR beta chains sequenced, and the lack of alpha or paired-chain data limited which features could be detected. The authors suggested that the approach could potentially be generalized to other disease states and immunological phenotypes. In a later analysis, TCR association rates were found to vary across HLA loci, with the most associated TCRs seen for DRB1 alleles and the fewest for HLA-C alleles.

Trimmed from V: 4 bases; trimmed from J: 7 bases; junction bases lacking a gene match: 4. From the cysteine through the phenylalanine, the CDR3 covers 13 amino acids. Just CDR3 DNA is preserved here, 39 bases in frame from base 1. Sequences ENHRY (CDR1) and SYGVKD (CDR2) are obtained from the germline V gene. The cohort consisted of 600 or so healthy bone marrow donors. Cohort members were all nominally healthy when sampled, although unrecorded immune exposures were likely present. The donor tested CMV seronegative, placing the donor among the roughly 340 seronegative members of the cohort. Every donor gave a peripheral blood sample, and the peripheral blood mononuclear cells from that sample were used for TCR beta sequencing. Genomic DNA extraction from the blood cell samples was performed with the Qiagen DNeasy Blood Extraction Kit. Library method: the immunoSEQ multiplex PCR assay. A mixture of 60 forward primers for TCR Vbeta segments and 13 reverse primers for TCR Jbeta segments was used in the multiplex PCR. Amplification of the CDR3 region of rearranged TCR beta genes was performed with a multiplex PCR assay on genomic DNA. The amplified TCR beta libraries were sequenced on the Illumina HiSeq System as 87-base-pair reads. Per the source publication's procedure: A later analysis tallied 80 million to 95 million unique TCR beta chains across the 666 repertoires, and about 10 million of those chains were shared by two or more donors. Raw reads were error-corrected and collapsed into unique sequences by a nearest-neighbor algorithm in which closely related sequences were merged to remove PCR and sequencing errors. V, D and J gene segments were assigned by aligning CDR3 sequences to IMGT reference sequences. For a sequence to be retained, a match of at least six nucleotides was required to both a V gene segment and a J gene segment. A rearrangement was called productive if the CDR3 had no stop codons and remained in frame with V and J, and every other rearrangement was called non-productive. CDR3 was defined by IMGT convention, running from the second conserved V-encoded cysteine to the conserved J-encoded phenylalanine. In an earlier analysis of just under 600 of the donors, sequences lacking an unambiguous match to a single V gene segment were excluded. In an earlier analysis of approximately 590 of the donors, a V segment was called functional when productive rearrangements were above 56.7%, and segregating when the standard deviation between donors exceeded 5%. A statistical classification framework was built for diagnosing cytomegalovirus status from the catalog of TCR beta chain sequences. In a later analysis, V and J genes were assigned by comparing TCR nucleotide sequences against IMGT/GENE-DB human TR gene sequences. Using the TCRdist pipeline, a later analysis assigned CDR3 sequences along with most-parsimonious VDJ recombination scenarios. In a later analysis, each TCR beta chain was defined by its CDR3 amino acid sequence together with its V-gene family, and reads without a unique V-gene family were excluded. As a way to deal with suspected cross-contamination and a sequencing artifact, a later analysis dropped 450 to 600 nucleotide sequences that were highly shared and had low generation probability. In a later analysis, a clonal expansion index for each public chain was calculated from normalized within-repertoire ranks of inferred template counts. Generation probabilities in a later analysis came from a VDJ recombination model fitted to out-of-frame rearrangements, and those results were checked against IGoR. In a later analysis, TCR-TCR, TCR-HLA and TCR-CMV co-occurrence was scored with hypergeometric tests, and a repertoire-size bias correction was applied to TCR pairs. False discovery rates were estimated in a later analysis by permuting HLA or CMV assignments 20 times. A later analysis grouped co-occurring TCRs with DBSCAN, adding TCRdist sequence similarity when clustering within HLA-allele-positive subsets. Repertoires with fewer than 30,000 or more than 120,000 public chains, plus five repertoires with anomalous nucleotide sharing, were excluded from co-occurrence clustering. TCRdb provides this immuneACCESS table in a form limited to in-frame rearrangements. Some clones are lacking; in checked studies, under half of them reflect an unresolved V gene, and why the rest are absent is not known. The DNA gave D and trimming, while V, J and clone size come from that table. The sample table shows about 130,000 clones, and approximately 75% are seen once. Roughly 3.5% of the sample comes from the top ten.

The chain joins TRBV10-3 to TRBJ1-2, with 9 junctional bases fitting TRBD1. This receptor was obtained from a woman in her forties or fifties in good health and CMV-seronegative. Sequenced sample: PBMCs. The nucleotides read TGTGCCATCAGTGGGACAGGGGAAGCTGGCTACACCTTC. It is translated as CAISGTGEAGYTF.